The 2 T cell receptor beta chains presented below share a single source sample, sequenced in a study of blood T cells in healthy people across ages. The authors ran a second PCR of 7 to 11 cycles using a sample-barcoded 5' primer and a J-beta primer mix. TCRdb used MiXCR to reprocess the 5' RACE reads, holding one entry per CDR3 protein. This repertoire shows around 1,600,000 distinct CDR3 sequences, around 40% found once; its top ten account for 4%. Sequences were obtained from blood. These receptors all come from a woman younger than 35 in good health.

In the case of this clonotype: This may stem from a read error, because a much larger clone lies one nucleotide away. CDR3 amino acids: CASSLRDGEAFF. In DNA form, the CDR3 reads TGTGCCAGCAGCCTGCGGGACGGTGAAGCTTTCTTT. The J gene is TRBJ1-1, the V gene TRBV7-9; D perhaps matches TRBD1 (5 bases). The CDR3 loop spans 12 amino acids. The V gene's germline CDR1 is SEHNR and CDR2 FQNEAQ (reference sequence). Trimming stripped 5 bases from V and 7 bases from J, with 11 bases between.

The chain carries TRBV7-2 and TRBJ2-7, with TRBD1 matching 9 bases. The CDR3 is 16 amino acids. In germline, CDR1 is SGHTA, CDR2 FQGNSA. V lost 3 bases to trimming and J lost 1 base; unmatched junction nucleotides: 7. The CDR3 loop reads CASSFQDRGLSYEQYF. The CDR3 coding sequence is TGTGCCAGCAGCTTTCAGGACAGGGGACTTTCCTACGAGCAGTACTTC.